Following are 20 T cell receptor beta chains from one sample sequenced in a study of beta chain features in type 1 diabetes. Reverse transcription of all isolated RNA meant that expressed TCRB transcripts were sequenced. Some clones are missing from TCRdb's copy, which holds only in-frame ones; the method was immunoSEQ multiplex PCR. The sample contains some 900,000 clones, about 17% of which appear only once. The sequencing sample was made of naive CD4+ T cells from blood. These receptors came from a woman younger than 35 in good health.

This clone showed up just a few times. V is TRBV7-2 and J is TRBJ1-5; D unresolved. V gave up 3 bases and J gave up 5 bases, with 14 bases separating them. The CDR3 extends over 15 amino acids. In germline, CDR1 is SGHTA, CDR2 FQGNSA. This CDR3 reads CASSLIAGFHQPQHF. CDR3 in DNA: TGTGCCAGCAGCTTGATTGCGGGGTTCCATCAGCCCCAGCATTTT.

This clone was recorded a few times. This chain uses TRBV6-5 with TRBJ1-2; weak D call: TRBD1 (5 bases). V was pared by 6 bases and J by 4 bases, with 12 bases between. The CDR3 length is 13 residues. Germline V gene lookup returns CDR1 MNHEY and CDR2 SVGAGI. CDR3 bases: TGTGCCAGCAGGGGGGGTAGCCCCTATGGCTACACCTTC. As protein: CASRGGSPYGYTF.

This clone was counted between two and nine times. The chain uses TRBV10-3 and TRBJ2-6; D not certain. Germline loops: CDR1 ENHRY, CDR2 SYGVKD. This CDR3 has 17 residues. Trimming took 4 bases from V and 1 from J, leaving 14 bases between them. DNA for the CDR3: TGTGCCATCAGTGTTTCGGAACTGTATTCTGGGGCCAACGTCCTGACTTTC. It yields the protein CAISVSELYSGANVLTF.

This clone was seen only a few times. The CDR3 DNA follows: TGCGCCAGCAGCCTAACCGGAAACACCATATATTTT. Protein: CASSLTGNTIYF. V and J are TRBV5-1 and TRBJ1-3; D uncertain. The CDR3 runs to 12 residues. V lost 4 bases and J 4 bases, leaving 6 bases between the germline ends. The germline V gene encodes CDR1 SGHRS and CDR2 YFSETQ.

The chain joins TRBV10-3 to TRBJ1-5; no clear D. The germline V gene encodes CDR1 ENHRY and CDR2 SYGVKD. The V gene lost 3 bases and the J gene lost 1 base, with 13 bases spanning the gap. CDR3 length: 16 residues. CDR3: CAISETAPESNQPQHF. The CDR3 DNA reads TGTGCCATCAGTGAAACGGCCCCGGAGAGCAATCAGCCCCAGCATTTT.

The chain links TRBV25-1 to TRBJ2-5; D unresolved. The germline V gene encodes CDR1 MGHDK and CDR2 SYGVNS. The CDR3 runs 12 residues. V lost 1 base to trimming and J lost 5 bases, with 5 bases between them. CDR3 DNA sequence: TGTGCCAGCAGTGAATTGGGGGAGACCCAGTACTTC. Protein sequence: CASSELGETQYF.

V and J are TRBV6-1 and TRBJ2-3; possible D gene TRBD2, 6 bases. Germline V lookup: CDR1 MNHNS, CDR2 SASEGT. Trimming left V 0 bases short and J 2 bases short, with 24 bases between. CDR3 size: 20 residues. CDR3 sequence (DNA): TGTGCCAGCAGTGAAGCGCTTCGGGGAGTAATAGCGGCATTCACAGATACGCAGTATTTT. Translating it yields CASSEALRGVIAAFTDTQYF.

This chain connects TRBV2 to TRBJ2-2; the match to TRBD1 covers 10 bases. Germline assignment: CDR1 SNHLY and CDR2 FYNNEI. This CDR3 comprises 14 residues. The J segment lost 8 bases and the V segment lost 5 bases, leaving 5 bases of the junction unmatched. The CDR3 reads CASSSTGGLGELFF. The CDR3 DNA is TGTGCCAGCAGTTCGACAGGGGGCTTGGGGGAGCTGTTTTTT.

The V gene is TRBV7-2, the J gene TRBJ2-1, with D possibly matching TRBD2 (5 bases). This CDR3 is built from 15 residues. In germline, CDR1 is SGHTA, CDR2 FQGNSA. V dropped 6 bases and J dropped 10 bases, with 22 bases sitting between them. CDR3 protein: CASSNPSSGIREQFF. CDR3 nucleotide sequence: TGTGCCAGCAGTAACCCCTCCTCCGGGATTCGGGAGCAGTTCTTC.

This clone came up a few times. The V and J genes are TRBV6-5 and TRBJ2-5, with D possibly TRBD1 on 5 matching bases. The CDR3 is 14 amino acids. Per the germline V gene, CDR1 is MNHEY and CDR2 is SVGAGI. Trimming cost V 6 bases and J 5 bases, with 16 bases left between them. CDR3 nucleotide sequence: TGTGCCAGCAGCAGGGCAATTGAGGCGGAGACCCAGTACTTC. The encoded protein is CASSRAIEAETQYF.

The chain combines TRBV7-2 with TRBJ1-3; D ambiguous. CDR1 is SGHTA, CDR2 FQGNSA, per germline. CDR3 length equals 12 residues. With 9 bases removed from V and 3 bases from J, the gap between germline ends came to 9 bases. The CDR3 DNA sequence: TGTGCCAGTTGGGGAGGTGGAAACACCATATATTTT. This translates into CASWGGGNTIYF. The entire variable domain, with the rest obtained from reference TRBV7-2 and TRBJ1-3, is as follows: GAGVSQSPSNKVTEKGKDVELRCDPISGHTALYWYRQSLGQGLEFLIYFQGNSAPDKSGLPSDRFSAERTGGSVSTLTIQRTQQEDSAVYLCASWGGGNTIYFGEGSWLTVV.

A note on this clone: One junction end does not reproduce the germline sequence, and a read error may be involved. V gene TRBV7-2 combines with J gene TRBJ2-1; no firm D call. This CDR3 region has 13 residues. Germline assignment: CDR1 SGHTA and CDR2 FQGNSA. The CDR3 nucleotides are TGTGCCAGCAGGCCAGAGGAGTGGTCCTCTGGGGTCTTC. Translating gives CASRPEEWSSGVF.

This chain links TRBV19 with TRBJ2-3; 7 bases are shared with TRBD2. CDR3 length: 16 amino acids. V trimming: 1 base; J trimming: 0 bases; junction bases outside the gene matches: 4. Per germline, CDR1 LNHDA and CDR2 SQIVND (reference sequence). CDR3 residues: CASSIGGRPSTDTQYF. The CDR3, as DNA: TGTGCCAGTAGTATAGGCGGGAGACCTAGCACAGATACGCAGTATTTT.

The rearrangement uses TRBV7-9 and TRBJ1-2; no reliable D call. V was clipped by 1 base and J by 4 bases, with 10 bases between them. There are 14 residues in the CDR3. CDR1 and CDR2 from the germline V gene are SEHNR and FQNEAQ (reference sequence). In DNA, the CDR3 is TGTGCCAGCAGCTTAGGGGTAGGATCCTATGGCTACACCTTC. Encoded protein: CASSLGVGSYGYTF.

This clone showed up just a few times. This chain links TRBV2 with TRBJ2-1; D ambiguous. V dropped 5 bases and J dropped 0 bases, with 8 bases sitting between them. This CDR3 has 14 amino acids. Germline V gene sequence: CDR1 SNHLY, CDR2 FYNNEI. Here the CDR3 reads CASSQDSSYNEQFF. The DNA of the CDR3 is TGTGCCAGCAGTCAGGATAGCTCCTACAATGAGCAGTTCTTC.

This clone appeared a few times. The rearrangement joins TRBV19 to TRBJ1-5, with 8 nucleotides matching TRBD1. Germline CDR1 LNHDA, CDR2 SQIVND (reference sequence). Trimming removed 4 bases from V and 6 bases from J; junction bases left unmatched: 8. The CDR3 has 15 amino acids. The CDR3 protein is CASSTPTGVLQPQHF. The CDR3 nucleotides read TGTGCCAGTAGTACACCGACAGGGGTGCTTCAGCCCCAGCATTTT.

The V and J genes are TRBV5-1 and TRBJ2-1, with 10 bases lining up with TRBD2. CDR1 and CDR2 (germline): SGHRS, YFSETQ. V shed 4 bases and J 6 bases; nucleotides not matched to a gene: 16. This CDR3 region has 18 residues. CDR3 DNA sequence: TGCGCCAGCAGCCACGGTCCAGCGGGAGGGACGAGAGTCAATGAGCAGTTCTTC. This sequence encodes CASSHGPAGGTRVNEQFF.

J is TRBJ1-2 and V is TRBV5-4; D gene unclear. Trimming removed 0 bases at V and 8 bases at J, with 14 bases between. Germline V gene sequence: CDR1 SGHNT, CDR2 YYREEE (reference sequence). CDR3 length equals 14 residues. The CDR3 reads CASSLAGDLWGYTF. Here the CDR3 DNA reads TGTGCCAGCAGCTTGGCCGGGGATTTATGGGGCTACACCTTC.

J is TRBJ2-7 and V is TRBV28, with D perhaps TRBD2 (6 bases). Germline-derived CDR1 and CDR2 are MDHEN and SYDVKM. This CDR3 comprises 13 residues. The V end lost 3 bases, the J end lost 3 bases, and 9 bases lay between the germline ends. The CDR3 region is CASSFGGNYEQYF. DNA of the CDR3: TGTGCCAGCAGTTTTGGGGGGAACTACGAGCAGTACTTC.

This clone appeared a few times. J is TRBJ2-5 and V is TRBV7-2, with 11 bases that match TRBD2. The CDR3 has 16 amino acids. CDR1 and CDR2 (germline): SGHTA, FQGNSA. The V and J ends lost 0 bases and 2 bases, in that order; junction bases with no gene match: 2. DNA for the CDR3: TGTGCCAGCAGCTTAGCCCTAGCGGGAGGACAAGAGACCCAGTACTTC. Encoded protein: CASSLALAGGQETQYF.